This T cell receptor (beta chain) stems from a study of tissue T cells after allogeneic stem cell transplantation. The sample's time point: mouse harvest day 7 after allogeneic transplant. Mouse grafts combined 10^7 T-cell-depleted bone marrow cells with 10^6 splenic CD5+ T cells. Mice had MHC-mismatched B6 into BALB/c GVHD, sampled day 7 or 14. Points from the study as a whole: Anatomically similar tissues had similar TCR repertoires within each patient. Tissue-detected TCR repertoire was only partly captured by blood and spleen T cells. Shared clones across patients were few; motif clustering revealed tissue-specific shared signatures.

The data were produced by immunoSEQ multiplex PCR, yet TCRdb's version contains in-frame clones alone and is incomplete. In the table there are 7,000 to 8,500 clones, 50% of which are singletons. This CDR3 has 16 amino acids. J gave up 0 bases and V 3 bases, and 5 bases lay outside the gene matches. Germline V gene sequence: CDR1 SGHSA, CDR2 FRNQAP. Concerning this clone itself: The antigen remains undetermined. Genes here carry mouse names. The sequence runs out 1 residue before the end of the CDR3; the remainder is reconstructed from the germline J gene.

Sequencing was performed on lymph node tissue. The chain couples TRBV16 to TRBJ1-1, with 9 bases aligning to TRBD1. This receptor was taken from a female BALB/c mouse given C57BL/6 T cells with graft-versus-host disease after an allogeneic hematopoietic cell transplant. The CDR3 is CASSFRDRVANTEVFF. CDR3 DNA, as far as it was read: TGTGCAAGCAGCTTCCGGGACAGGGTTGCAAACACAGAAGTCTTC.